This T cell receptor (beta chain) comes out of a study of blood T cell repertoires in COVID-19. Looking at the study overall: The samples span acute and convalescent COVID-19 from the United States, Italy and Spain. From T cells, B-cell-depleted T cells, or PBMCs came the material, which was cDNA or gDNA.

In the original analysis: From reference gene primer amplification, estimates of nucleated cell counts were derived. Method: immunoSEQ multiplex PCR; TCRdb's copy keeps in-frame clones and lacks some. D and trimming come from the DNA, and the V and J calls and clone size come from that table. Counted here are approximately 57,000 clones, roughly 78% occurring once; the ten biggest clones make up approximately 7.7%. The clonotype comes from a woman of 80 years or more with acute or convalescent COVID-19. Sequenced: peripheral blood.

The CDR3 region is CASSLLAGGPDTQYF. As DNA, the CDR3 is TGTGCCAGCAGTTTACTAGCGGGGGGCCCAGATACGCAGTATTTT. The rearrangement joins TRBV28 to TRBJ2-3; the match to TRBD2 covers 11 bases. Per the germline V gene, CDR1 is MDHEN and CDR2 is SYDVKM. J was trimmed by 4 bases and V by 2 bases; bases with no gene match: 2. CDR3 size: 15 residues.